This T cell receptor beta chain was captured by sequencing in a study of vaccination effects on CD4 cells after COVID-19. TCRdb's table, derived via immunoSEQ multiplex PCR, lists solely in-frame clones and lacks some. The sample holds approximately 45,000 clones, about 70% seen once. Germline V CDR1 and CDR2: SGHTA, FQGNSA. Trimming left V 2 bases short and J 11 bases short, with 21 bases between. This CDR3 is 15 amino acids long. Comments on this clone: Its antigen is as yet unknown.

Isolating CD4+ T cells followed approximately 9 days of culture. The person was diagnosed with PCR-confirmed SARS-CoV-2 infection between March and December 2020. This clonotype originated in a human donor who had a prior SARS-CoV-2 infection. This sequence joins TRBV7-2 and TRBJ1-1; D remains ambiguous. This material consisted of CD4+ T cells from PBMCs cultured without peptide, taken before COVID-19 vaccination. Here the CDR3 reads CASSLSYGNREKAFF. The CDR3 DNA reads TGTGCCAGCAGCTTAAGTTACGGAAATCGCGAGAAGGCTTTCTTT.